This T cell receptor (beta chain) was obtained from a study of blood T cell repertoires in COVID-19. CDR1 and CDR2 (germline): SGHDN, FVKESK. The V end was cut by 4 bases, the J end by 6 bases, with 15 bases between. This CDR3 has 14 residues. Some clones are missing from TCRdb's copy, which holds only in-frame ones; the method was immunoSEQ multiplex PCR. Among roughly 84,000 clones listed, roughly 76% were seen once. The sequencing sample was made of peripheral blood. J is TRBJ1-2 and V is TRBV14; D is possibly TRBD1 (5 bases). The clonotype was recovered from a woman between 45 and 60 years old with acute or convalescent COVID-19. CDR3 DNA: TGTGCCAGCAGCCGTTGGCCAGGGACTAATGGCTACACCTTC. This sequence encodes CASSRWPGTNGYTF.